What follows is one T cell receptor (beta chain) and its context. The antigen is not known. Data came from immunoSEQ multiplex PCR; TCRdb stores just in-frame clones and leaves some out. The data hold 100,000 to 150,000 clones, with 80% to 90% observed a single time. This entry is derived from a study of T cell responses to AZD1222 COVID-19 vaccine. Across the study: Researchers grouped second doses given at about 4 or about 12 weeks into one pool. Study results and limitations: Sampling that yielded the repertoires occurred only after the peak T cell response. Spike-wide coverage was observed for vaccine-associated CD4 TCRs, with dominant responses at 160-218 and 743-854.

The sample was peripheral blood, taken on day 0 of AZD1222 vaccination. The TCR sequence derives from an adult in good health.

The DNA for the CDR3 is TGTGCCAGCTCCCCCCGGACCGGGGAGCCCCAGCATTTT. Translated, it gives CASSPRTGEPQHF. The chain links TRBV18 to TRBJ1-5, with no clear D. Germline CDR1 is KGHSH and CDR2 is LQKENI. Deletions cut 6 bases from V and 8 bases from J, with 14 bases between. There are 13 residues in the CDR3.